Sequencing of this T cell receptor beta chain was carried out in a study of blood T cell repertoires in COVID-19. Study background: PBMCs, B-cell-depleted T cells, or T cells provided the cDNA or gDNA that made up the material.

Sequencing was performed with immunoSEQ multiplex PCR; in TCRdb, only in-frame clones are kept and a portion is missing. This table has 55,000 to 65,000 clones, around 80% appearing once. The clonotype was recovered from a man aged 55 to 70 with acute or convalescent COVID-19. Sequenced sample: peripheral blood.

CDR3 in amino acids: CASSLKDSSYGYTF. DNA for the CDR3: TGTGCCAGCAGTTTAAAAGATTCGAGCTATGGCTACACCTTC. The rearrangement links TRBV27 to TRBJ1-2, with D unresolved. Trimming took 2 bases from V and 4 from J, leaving 11 bases between them. The CDR3 runs to 14 residues. Germline V CDR1 and CDR2: MNHEY, SMNVEV (reference sequence).